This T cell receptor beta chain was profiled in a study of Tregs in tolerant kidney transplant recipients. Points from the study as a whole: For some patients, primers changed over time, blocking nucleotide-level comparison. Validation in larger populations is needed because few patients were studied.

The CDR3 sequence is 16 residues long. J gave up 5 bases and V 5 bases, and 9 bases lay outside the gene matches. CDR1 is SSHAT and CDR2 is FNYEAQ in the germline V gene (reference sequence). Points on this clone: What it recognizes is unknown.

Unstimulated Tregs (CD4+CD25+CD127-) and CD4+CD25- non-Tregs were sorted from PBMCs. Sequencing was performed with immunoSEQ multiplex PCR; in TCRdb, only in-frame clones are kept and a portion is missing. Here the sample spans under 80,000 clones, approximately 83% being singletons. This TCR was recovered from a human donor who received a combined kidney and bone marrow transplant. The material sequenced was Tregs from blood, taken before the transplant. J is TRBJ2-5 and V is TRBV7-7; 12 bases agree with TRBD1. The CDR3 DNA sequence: TGTGCCAGCAGCGCGGCCGGGACAGGGGGCTTGGAGACCCAGTACTTC. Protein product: CASSAAGTGGLETQYF.